This T cell receptor beta chain was retrieved from a study of blood T cell repertoires in COVID-19. Study at large: T cells, B-cell-depleted T cells, or PBMCs supplied cDNA or gDNA.

Here immunoSEQ multiplex PCR was the method, and the copy in TCRdb shows in-frame clones only, minus some. Of 40,000 to 65,000 clones listed, around 72% are singletons. CDR1 MGHDK and CDR2 SYGVNS come from the germline V gene. The CDR3 sequence is 16 residues long. Trimming cost V 5 bases and J 3 bases; bases outside gene matches: 7. The sample comprised peripheral blood. This receptor was identified in a human donor with active or convalescent COVID-19. The donor label of this sample is uncertain. V and J are TRBV25-1 and TRBJ2-2; 9 nucleotides agree with TRBD1. The CDR3 sequence is CASSHGTGRDTGELFF. As DNA, the CDR3 is TGTGCCAGCAGTCACGGGACAGGGAGGGACACCGGGGAGCTGTTTTTT.